A selection of T cell receptor beta chains follows, all from one sample in a study of T-cell reconstitution after alpha-beta-depleted transplantation in children. MiXCR, applied by TCRdb to the PCR reads, yields one record per CDR3 protein. The table has around 960,000 distinct CDR3 sequences, about 31% seen once; the top ten hold over 25%. The input for sequencing was PBMCs, mostly from graft donor cells, taken 360 days after TCRalphabeta/CD19-depleted stem cell transplant. All receptors come from a boy younger than two who had a stem cell transplant for SCID, so the T cells may come from the graft donor. The CDR3 runs from the conserved cysteine through the conserved F or W. Fields, in order: D gene, clone size, CDR3 length, V gene, J gene, CDR3 protein, CDR3 DNA. A D gene is named only where the DNA matches it firmly. For some rows the clone size is stated as once, few or many, or as a class when expanded; others skip it.

TRBD1	NA	17	TRBV5-1	TRBJ1-1	CASSEGQGAVRYTEAFF	TGCGCCAGCAGCGAAGGACAGGGGGCGGTTCGTTACACTGAAGCTTTCTTT
NA	NA	15	TRBV4-3	TRBJ2-3	CASSQRISSTDTQYF	TGCGCCAGCAGCCAGCGGATTTCTAGCACAGATACGCAGTATTTT
NA	NA	12	TRBV2	TRBJ2-7	CASVLTVGEQYF	TGTGCCAGCGTTTTGACAGTTGGCGAGCAGTACTTC
NA	few	15	TRBV12-3/TRBV12-4	TRBJ1-1	CASSLSVFGNTEAFF	TGTGCCAGCAGTTTATCAGTCTTCGGGAACACTGAAGCTTTCTTT
NA	NA	16	TRBV5-6	TRBJ2-3	CASSLVLGGVTDTQYF	TGTGCCAGCAGCTTAGTGTTGGGGGGAGTGACAGATACGCAGTATTTT
NA	NA	14	TRBV10-1	TRBJ2-7	CASSAPGSPYEQYF	TGCGCCAGCAGTGCCCCCGGGTCTCCCTACGAGCAGTACTTC
NA	few	14	TRBV20-1	TRBJ2-2	CSVQGTPHNGELFF	TGCAGTGTTCAGGGCACCCCGCACAACGGGGAGCTGTTTTTT
TRBD1	NA	14	TRBV20-1	TRBJ2-7	CSARSGTGGDEQYF	TGCAGTGCTAGAAGCGGGACAGGGGGCGACGAGCAGTACTTC
NA	many	14	TRBV11-3	TRBJ2-1	CASSLDASYNEQFF	TGTGCCAGCAGCTTAGACGCTTCCTACAATGAGCAGTTCTTC
NA	NA	12	TRBV6-2/TRBV6-3	TRBJ2-5	CASSYQGWTDYF	TGTGCCAGCAGTTACCAGGGTTGGACCGATTACTTC
TRBD2	NA	16	TRBV6-1	TRBJ2-7	CASSMTSGANGYEQYF	TGTGCCAGCAGCATGACTAGCGGGGCTAATGGCTACGAGCAGTACTTC
NA	NA	14	TRBV4-1	TRBJ2-3	CASSHGPGSDTQYF	TGCGCCAGCAGCCACGGACCGGGATCAGATACGCAGTATTTT
NA	NA	17	TRBV6-1	TRBJ1-1	CASLLQGSFALNTEAFF	TGTGCCAGCCTACTGCAGGGCAGCTTTGCTCTGAACACTGAAGCTTTCTTT
TRBD1	NA	18	TRBV10-3	TRBJ1-5	CATAPSWTGGGGNQPQHF	TGTGCCACTGCGCCTTCTTGGACAGGGGGCGGGGGCAATCAGCCCCAGCATTTT
TRBD2	few	13	TRBV20-1	TRBJ2-3	CSAFSSGEGTQYF	TGCAGTGCGTTTTCTAGCGGCGAAGGTACGCAGTATTTT
NA	NA	15	TRBV19	TRBJ1-4	CASSIWAELNEKLFF	TGTGCCAGTAGTATTTGGGCGGAACTGAACGAAAAACTGTTTTTT
TRBD1	NA	13	TRBV2	TRBJ1-1	CASTGTGGHEAFF	TGTGCCAGCACCGGGACAGGGGGACATGAAGCTTTCTTT
NA	few	14	TRBV6-2/TRBV6-3	TRBJ2-3	CASSYSRRTDTQYF	TGTGCCAGCAGTTACTCCAGGAGGACAGATACGCAGTATTTT
TRBD1	NA	14	TRBV9	TRBJ1-2	CASSFRSTGSGYTF	TGTGCCAGCAGCTTTCGCTCGACAGGGTCTGGCTACACCTTC
TRBD2	NA	18	TRBV4-2	TRBJ2-1	CASSQSYRTSGFYNEQFF	TGTGCCAGCAGCCAATCCTACAGGACTAGCGGCTTTTACAATGAGCAGTTCTTC
TRBD2	few	15	TRBV6-1	TRBJ2-1	CASSRTSGRYNEQFF	TGTGCCAGCAGTCGGACTAGCGGGAGGTACAATGAGCAGTTCTTC
TRBD1	few	14	TRBV7-2	TRBJ2-7	CASNRQGVHYEQYF	TGTGCCAGCAATAGACAGGGTGTTCACTACGAGCAGTACTTC
TRBD1	NA	17	TRBV24-1	TRBJ2-3	CATSDLRDREGPDTQYF	TGTGCCACCAGTGATTTGCGGGACAGGGAGGGCCCAGATACGCAGTATTTT
NA	few	15	TRBV15	TRBJ1-5	CATSGGQTFDQPQHF	TGTGCCACCAGCGGCGGACAGACGTTCGATCAGCCCCAGCATTTT
NA	NA	14	TRBV12-3/TRBV12-4	TRBJ1-3	CASSANGAGNTIYF	TGTGCCAGCAGCGCTAACGGAGCTGGAAACACCATATATTTT
TRBD1	few	22	TRBV23-1	TRBJ2-1	CASSARDRSKLSNSSSYNEQFF	TGCGCCAGCAGTGCACGGGACAGGTCCAAATTAAGTAATTCAAGCTCCTACAATGAGCAGTTCTTC
TRBD1	many	16	TRBV9	TRBJ2-5	CASSVGTGAPQETQYF	TGTGCCAGCAGCGTAGGTACAGGGGCCCCCCAAGAGACCCAGTACTTC
TRBD1	NA	15	TRBV27	TRBJ2-7	CASSALGTGGYEQYF	TGTGCCAGCAGCGCGCTGGGGACAGGGGGCTACGAGCAGTACTTC
TRBD1	NA	15	TRBV12-3/TRBV12-4	TRBJ2-7	CASSLRQGGTYEQYF	TGTGCCAGCAGTTTAAGACAGGGTGGCACCTACGAGCAGTACTTC
NA	NA	16	TRBV15	TRBJ2-3	CATSRGGEGTGHTQYF	TGTGCCACCAGCAGAGGTGGAGAGGGGACCGGCCATACGCAGTATTTT
NA	once	20	TRBV3-1	TRBJ2-6	CASSQDLGSEGNSGANVLTF	TGTGCCAGCAGCCAAGATCTGGGGTCTGAAGGGAACTCTGGGGCCAACGTCCTGACTTTC
NA	NA	14	TRBV27	TRBJ2-7	CASSLVGGRYEQYF	TGTGCCAGCAGTTTGGTCGGGGGCAGGTACGAGCAGTACTTC
NA	NA	14	TRBV5-5	TRBJ1-4	CASSLHRTNEKLFF	TGTGCCAGCAGCCTCCACAGAACTAATGAAAAACTGTTTTTT